This entry lists 21 T cell receptor beta chains sequenced from one sample in a study of T cell repertoires in cytomegalovirus infection. TCRdb redid the calling of the reads with MiXCR, one entry per CDR3 protein. Of 150,000 to 200,000 distinct CDR3 sequences listed, roughly a fifth are singletons. Material for sequencing was PBMCs. The receptor set was obtained from a human donor in good health (CMV status not recorded). Some clones in this sample may be carry-over from other donors' samples.

This chain connects TRBV27 to TRBJ2-3; a weak D match, TRBD1 (5 bases). Germline CDR1 is MNHEY and CDR2 is SMNVEV (reference sequence). The length of the CDR3 is 15 residues. The ends were cut back, 4 bases at V and 4 bases at J, with 15 bases in the middle. CDR3: CASSSRQYPPDTQYF. The CDR3 coding sequence is TGTGCCAGCAGTTCGAGACAGTATCCCCCAGATACGCAGTATTTT.

The chain combines TRBV4-1 with TRBJ2-2, with 10 bases aligning to TRBD1. The V gene end was trimmed by 0 bases and the J gene end by 4 bases; junction bases not matched to a gene: 5. In germline, CDR1 is MGHRA, CDR2 YSYEKL. CDR3 length equals 17 residues. CDR3 sequence: CASSQETGGAGTGELFF. CDR3 coding DNA: TGCGCCAGCAGCCAAGAGACAGGGGGCGCCGGCACCGGGGAGCTGTTTTTT.

The gene calls are TRBV4-2 and TRBJ2-7, with 11 bases lining up with TRBD2. Per the germline V gene, CDR1 is LGHNA and CDR2 is YNFKEQ. V shed 3 bases, J shed 6 bases, and the junction held 7 bases outside the gene matches. The CDR3 length is 15 residues. The DNA of the CDR3 is TGTGCCAGCAGCCAGGGTGCCCTAGCGGGGGGCGAGCAGTACTTC. Protein sequence: CASSQGALAGGEQYF.

This clonotype was picked up a small number of times. The rearrangement links TRBV6-5 to TRBJ2-6; unclear D gene. V lost 4 bases and J 6 bases, leaving 10 bases between the germline ends. This CDR3 comprises 14 residues. Germline values: CDR1 MNHEY, CDR2 SVGAGI. In nucleotides, the CDR3 is TGTGCCAGCAGTTTAGACTGGGAGGCCAACGTCCTGACTTTC. As protein: CASSLDWEANVLTF.

This clonotype was seen only a few times. The chain combines TRBV3-1 with TRBJ2-1; TRBD1 matches at 8 bases. Trimming took 0 bases from V and 4 from J; bases not matched to a gene: 5. Per germline, CDR1 LGHDT and CDR2 YNNKEL (reference sequence). The CDR3 is 16 amino acids. The CDR3 loop is CASSQEGTGPYNEQFF. CDR3 DNA sequence: TGTGCCAGCAGCCAAGAAGGGACAGGACCGTACAATGAGCAGTTCTTC.

This clonotype was observed at least ten times. The J gene is TRBJ2-5, the V gene TRBV7-2; D unresolved. Trimming stripped 5 bases from V and 2 bases from J, with 9 bases between. The CDR3 has 13 residues. Per the germline V gene, CDR1 is SGHTA and CDR2 is FQGNSA. The CDR3 spells CASSRGIQETQYF. In DNA form, the CDR3 reads TGTGCCAGCAGCCGCGGCATTCAAGAGACCCAGTACTTC.

The rearrangement uses TRBV28 and TRBJ2-4; perhaps D is TRBD1 or TRBD2 (5 bases each). This CDR3 is 14 amino acids long. V shed 5 bases and J shed 3 bases, with 11 bases lying between them. The germline CDR1 and CDR2 sequences are MDHEN and SYDVKM. CDR3 sequence (DNA): TGTGCCAGCAGTGCACGGGACGTCAAAAACATTCAGTACTTC. Translated: CASSARDVKNIQYF.

This clonotype was counted only a few times. J is TRBJ2-7 and V is TRBV4-1, with 9 bases identical to TRBD1. J gave up 6 bases and V 4 bases, and 13 bases lay outside the gene matches. This CDR3 region has 16 residues. The V gene's germline CDR1 is MGHRA and CDR2 YSYEKL. The DNA of the CDR3 is TGCGCCAGCAGCCCCCGGGGGACAGGGCCCCTATCCGAGCAGTACTTC. Translation gives CASSPRGTGPLSEQYF.

This clonotype occurred many times. The gene calls are TRBV5-1 and TRBJ1-3; 8 positions agree with TRBD1. Germline CDR1 is SGHRS and CDR2 is YFSETQ. The J segment lost 0 bases and the V segment lost 4 bases, leaving 6 bases of the junction unmatched. CDR3 length: 16 amino acids. In DNA form, the CDR3 reads TGCGCCAGCAGCCCCCGGACAGGGATCTCTGGAAACACCATATATTTT. As protein: CASSPRTGISGNTIYF.

Details on this clonotype: A single base separates this from a much larger clone, so it may be a read error. The chain uses TRBV7-2 and TRBJ2-7; 11 nucleotides match TRBD2. From germline, CDR1 is SGHTA and CDR2 FQGNSA. The CDR3 is 15 residues long. After removal of 8 bases from V and 3 bases from J, the junction contained 9 bases not matched to a gene. The CDR3 reads CASCSVAGGVYEQYF. The CDR3 DNA reads TGTGCCAGCTGCTCCGTAGCGGGAGGGGTCTACGAGCAGTACTTC.

This clonotype was observed a few times. V gene TRBV29-1 combines with J gene TRBJ2-1, with 9 bases matching TRBD2. V dropped 8 bases and J dropped 5; count of bases not matched to a gene: 22. The V gene's germline CDR1 is SQVTM and CDR2 ANQGSEA. The CDR3 consists of 18 residues. The CDR3 loop reads CSITYGLAGMVPNNEQFF. The CDR3 nucleotides are TGCAGCATAACTTACGGTCTAGCGGGAATGGTTCCAAACAATGAGCAGTTCTTC.

This clonotype was observed at least ten times. This chain links TRBV2 with TRBJ2-4; 9 bases agree with TRBD1. The CDR3 extends over 15 amino acids. The V gene end was trimmed by 4 bases and the J gene end by 4 bases; junction bases not matched to a gene: 5. Per germline, CDR1 SNHLY and CDR2 FYNNEI. The DNA for the CDR3 is TGTGCCAGCAGTGCCGGACAGGGGACGAAAAACATTCAGTACTTC. This gives the protein CASSAGQGTKNIQYF. The entire variable domain, with the rest obtained from reference TRBV2 and TRBJ2-4, is as follows: EPEVTQTPSHQVTQMGQEVILRCVPISNHLYFYWYRQILGQKVEFLVSFYNNEISEKSEIFDDQFSVERPDGSNFTLKIRSTKLEDSAMYFCASSAGQGTKNIQYFGAGTRLSVL.

This clonotype occurred a few times. The rearrangement links TRBV5-4 to TRBJ2-5; 8 bases line up with TRBD2. With 0 bases clipped from V and 4 bases from J, the junction kept 5 bases outside the gene matches. This CDR3 comprises 15 residues. The germline V gene has CDR1 SGHNT and CDR2 YYREEE (reference sequence). CDR3 protein: CASSLAGGQGETQYF. CDR3 nucleotide sequence: TGTGCCAGCAGCTTGGCGGGGGGGCAGGGAGAGACCCAGTACTTC.

The rearrangement joins TRBV28 to TRBJ2-5; 9 nucleotides line up with TRBD1. The CDR3 has 14 residues. Germline V gene lookup returns CDR1 MDHEN and CDR2 SYDVKM. V was clipped by 6 bases and J by 5 bases; unmatched bases: 7. The CDR3, as DNA: TGTGCCAGCAGCCAGCACAGGGGGCGGGAGACCCAGTACTTC. Its protein is CASSQHRGRETQYF.

This clonotype was picked up many times. The chain uses TRBV6-2 or TRBV6-3 and TRBJ2-2, with D perhaps matching TRBD1 or TRBD2 (5 bases each). The germline CDR1 and CDR2 sequences are MNHEY and SVGEGT. Trimming pared 7 bases from V and 2 bases from J, leaving 23 bases between. CDR3 length equals 18 residues. CDR3 sequence: CASTPMGPGTKNTGELFF. Written as DNA, the CDR3 is TGTGCCAGCACCCCGATGGGACCCGGGACCAAAAACACCGGGGAGCTGTTTTTT.

The rearrangement joins TRBV6-1 to TRBJ2-3, with D possibly TRBD1 on 6 matching bases. CDR1 is MNHNS and CDR2 is SASEGT in the germline V gene. CDR3 size: 15 residues. Between the trimmed V and J ends, which lost 1 base and 5 bases, there was a span of 13 bases. The CDR3: CASSEGAGARDTQYF. CDR3 bases: TGTGCCAGCAGTGAAGGGGCAGGGGCGAGAGATACGCAGTATTTT.

This clonotype was seen ten or more times. The V call is TRBV27, the J call TRBJ1-5; TRBD1 might be the D (5 bases). The CDR3 runs 20 residues. Looked up from germline, CDR1 is MNHEY and CDR2 is SMNVEV (reference sequence). Trimming shortened V by 1 base and J by 0 bases, and 22 bases separated the two germline ends. The CDR3 reads CASSLYHQTAYSYSNQPQHF. The CDR3 bases are TGTGCCAGCAGTTTATACCACCAGACAGCTTACTCATATAGCAATCAGCCCCAGCATTTT.

Turning to this clonotype: At one end the junction does not follow the germline gene, possibly because of a read error. V gene TRBV7-2 combines with J gene TRBJ1-1; D is unclear. Germline CDR1 and CDR2: SGHTA and FQGNSA. The CDR3 loop spans 16 amino acids. Written as DNA, the CDR3 is TGTGCCAACAGCCTACGAGATCGAAGAGAGAACACTGAAGCTTTCTTT. This gives the protein CANSLRDRRENTEAFF.

In DNA form, the CDR3 reads TGTGCCAGCAGTGTAGCGGGAGCCGGCGGAGATACGCAGTATTTT. This translates into CASSVAGAGGDTQYF. The V and J genes are TRBV2 and TRBJ2-3, with 9 bases aligning to TRBD2. The CDR3 has 15 amino acids. V lost 4 bases, J lost 5 bases, and 7 bases stayed unmatched. Germline CDR1 SNHLY, CDR2 FYNNEI.

The chain is built from TRBV5-4 and TRBJ1-6, with D tentatively TRBD1 (5 bases). Trimming stripped 0 bases from V and 6 bases from J, with 7 bases between. There are 14 residues in the CDR3. Germline V gene lookup returns CDR1 SGHNT and CDR2 YYREEE (reference sequence). The CDR3 region has the DNA TGTGCCAGCAGCTTGGGACAGCTTAATTCACCCCTCCACTTT. This gives the protein CASSLGQLNSPLHF.

In this sample, this clonotype turned up a few times. The V gene is TRBV11-1, the J gene TRBJ2-1; the D gene is possibly TRBD1 (5 bases). Trimming removed 1 base at V and 3 bases at J, with 13 bases between. Germline V CDR1 and CDR2: SGHAT, FQDESV (reference sequence). This CDR3 contains 16 residues. CDR3 loop: CASSLGQILGYNEQFF. The CDR3 bases are TGTGCCAGCAGCTTAGGACAGATACTCGGCTACAATGAGCAGTTCTTC.